Listed here are 13 T cell receptor beta chains from one sample, sequenced in a study of OX40 agonist ivuxolimab in advanced cancers. Only in-frame clones appear in the TCRdb table, and some are missing; sequencing was by immunoSEQ multiplex PCR. The repertoire consists of just over 60,000 clones, with roughly 87% occurring once and the leading ten covering 16%. Source: CD4+ or CD8+ T cells sorted from blood, taken in a trial of the OX40 agonist ivuxolimab. Source of these receptors: an adult with an advanced solid tumor such as melanoma, head and neck, liver or kidney cancer.

This chain uses TRBV11-2 with TRBJ2-2; D is uncertain. Trimming took off 3 bases at V and 1 base at J, with 12 bases between the two ends. Germline CDR1 is SGHAT and CDR2 is FQNNGV. This CDR3 comprises 16 residues. CDR3 sequence (DNA): TGTGCCAGCAGCTTTCTTGGGGTCTTGAACACCGGGGAGCTGTTTTTT. It specifies CASSFLGVLNTGELFF.

The chain uses TRBV6-5 and TRBJ1-4; D is uncertain. Germline values: CDR1 MNHEY, CDR2 SVGAGI. The CDR3 is 15 amino acids. Trimming pared 2 bases from V and 0 bases from J, leaving 7 bases between. CDR3: CASSYGTATNEKLFF. The CDR3 bases are TGTGCCAGCAGTTACGGCACAGCAACTAATGAAAAACTGTTTTTT.

J is TRBJ1-4 and V is TRBV5-4; 12 bases agree with TRBD1. The CDR3 consists of 16 residues. Trimming took 0 bases from V and 7 from J; bases not matched to a gene: 4. CDR1 is SGHNT, CDR2 YYREEE, per germline (reference sequence). CDR3 loop: CASSLGGQGAGEKLFF. CDR3 in DNA: TGTGCCAGCAGCTTGGGGGGACAGGGGGCAGGTGAAAAACTGTTTTTT.

This chain links TRBV10-3 with TRBJ2-3; 10 positions agree with TRBD2. This CDR3 has 14 amino acids. After removal of 8 bases from V and 3 bases from J, the junction contained 5 bases not matched to a gene. The germline V gene encodes CDR1 ENHRY and CDR2 SYGVKD. The CDR3 coding sequence is TGTGCCATCGCCACTAGCGGGGCAACAGATACGCAGTATTTT. Encoded protein: CAIATSGATDTQYF.

The chain uses TRBV7-3 and TRBJ1-5; D unclear. CDR1 is SGHTA, CDR2 FQGTGA, per germline. This CDR3 comprises 14 residues. The ends were cut back, 3 bases at V and 2 bases at J, with 8 bases in the middle. The CDR3 here is CASSFKPGNQPQHF. The CDR3, as DNA: TGTGCCAGCAGCTTTAAACCGGGCAATCAGCCCCAGCATTTT.

The V call is TRBV14, the J call TRBJ1-1, with 7 bases fitting TRBD1. The CDR3 length is 15 residues. Germline CDR1 SGHDN, CDR2 FVKESK. Germline trimming cut 0 bases from V and 5 bases from J; bases unmatched to any gene: 6. The CDR3 loop reads CASSQEGSRGTEAFF. The CDR3 DNA reads as TGTGCCAGCAGCCAAGAAGGGTCCAGGGGGACTGAAGCTTTCTTT.

The DNA of the CDR3 is TGTGCCAGCAGACCCCATGGCTCCTACGAGCAGTACTTC. This codes for CASRPHGSYEQYF. The rearrangement joins TRBV28 to TRBJ2-7; D ambiguous. Between the trimmed V and J ends, which lost 6 bases and 0 bases, there was a span of 9 bases. There are 13 residues in the CDR3. Germline lookup yields CDR1 MDHEN and CDR2 SYDVKM.

This clone showed up just once. The chain recombines TRBV9 with TRBJ2-1, with D possibly matching TRBD1 (5 bases). Germline CDR1 reads SGDLS; CDR2 reads YYNGEE. The CDR3 consists of 15 residues. Trimming stripped 1 base from V and 7 bases from J, with 15 bases between. The CDR3 protein is CASSVKGLRLNEQFF. For the CDR3, the DNA is TGTGCCAGCAGCGTAAAGGGGTTACGATTGAATGAGCAGTTCTTC.

The chain recombines TRBV28 with TRBJ2-7; a possible D gene is TRBD1 (9 bases). Trimming pared 4 bases from V and 4 bases from J, leaving 23 bases between. Germline V gives CDR1 MDHEN, CDR2 SYDVKM. CDR3 length equals 17 residues. CDR3 protein: CASSWQPGGTGSYEQYF. The CDR3 coding sequence is TGTGCCAGCAGTTGGCAGCCGGGGGGGACAGGGTCGTACGAGCAGTACTTC.

This clone was recorded once. This chain joins TRBV10-1 and TRBJ2-1; TRBD2 agrees at 12 bases. With V trimmed by 4 bases and J by 8 bases, 9 bases remained unmatched. Looked up from germline, CDR1 is WNHNN and CDR2 is SYGVQD (reference sequence). The CDR3 has 16 residues. The CDR3: CASSVASGRGWHEQFF. The CDR3 DNA reads as TGCGCCAGCAGTGTGGCTAGCGGGAGGGGATGGCATGAGCAGTTCTTC.

This clone was found once. The chain uses TRBV18 and TRBJ1-6, with 8 bases lining up with TRBD1. The CDR3 loop spans 17 amino acids. Germline V gene lookup returns CDR1 KGHSH and CDR2 LQKENI. Unmatched junction bases numbered 14, after V lost 3 bases and J lost 10 bases. The DNA of the CDR3 is TGTGCCAGCTCACCGGGTGACAGGGGAAGAGATTACTCACCCCTCCACTTT. Its translation is CASSPGDRGRDYSPLHF.

The chain is built from TRBV6-6 and TRBJ2-5; 8 bases match TRBD1. The DNA end is a closer match to TRBJ2-7, so the J assignment may be wrong. Germline CDR1 is MNHNY and CDR2 is SVGAGI (reference sequence). The CDR3 has 14 residues. CDR3: CASRFRGRNNEQYF. The CDR3 DNA is TGTGCCAGCAGATTCAGGGGGCGGAACAACGAGCAGTACTTC.

The sample holds one count of this clone. CDR3 nucleotides: TGTGCCAGCAGCTCGCGGGTGAGGGCTAACACTGAAGCTTTCTTT. Translation: CASSSRVRANTEAFF. V and J are TRBV5-8 and TRBJ1-1; no firm D call. The CDR3 runs 15 residues. Between the trimmed V and J ends, which lost 3 bases and 2 bases, there was a span of 14 bases. Germline loops: CDR1 SGHTS, CDR2 YDEGEE.